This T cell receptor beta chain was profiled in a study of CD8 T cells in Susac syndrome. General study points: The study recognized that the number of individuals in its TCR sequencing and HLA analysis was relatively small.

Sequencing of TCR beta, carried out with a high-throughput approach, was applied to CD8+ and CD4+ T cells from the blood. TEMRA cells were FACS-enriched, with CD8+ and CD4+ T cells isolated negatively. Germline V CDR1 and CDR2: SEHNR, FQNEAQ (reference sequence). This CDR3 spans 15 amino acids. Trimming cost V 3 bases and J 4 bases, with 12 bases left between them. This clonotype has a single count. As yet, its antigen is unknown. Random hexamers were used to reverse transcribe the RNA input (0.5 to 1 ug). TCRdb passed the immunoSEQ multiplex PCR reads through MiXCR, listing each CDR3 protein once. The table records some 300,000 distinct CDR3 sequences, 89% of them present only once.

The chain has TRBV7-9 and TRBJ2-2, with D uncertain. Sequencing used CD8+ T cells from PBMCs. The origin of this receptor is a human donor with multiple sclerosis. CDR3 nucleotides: TGTGCCAGCAGCTTTCATTCACAAGCCACCGGGGAGCTGTTTTTT. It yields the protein CASSFHSQATGELFF.